A selection of T cell receptor beta chains follows, all from one sample in a study of CD8 T cells in Susac syndrome. TCRdb processed the immunoSEQ multiplex PCR reads anew with MiXCR; each CDR3 protein has one entry. The sample shows roughly 400,000 distinct CDR3 sequences, 85% to 90% of them seen only once. Sequencing was carried out using CD8+ T cells from PBMCs. These receptor sequences come from a human donor with multiple sclerosis. The CDR3 runs from the conserved cysteine through the conserved F or W. The D gene is left open where the match is weak.

j_call: TRBJ1-2
d_call: .
v_call: TRBV5-5
cdr3_nt: TGTGCCAGCAGCTCTGGGATCTATGGCTACACCTTC
cdr3_aa: CASSSGIYGYTF

j_call: TRBJ2-2
d_call: .
v_call: TRBV24-1
cdr3_nt: TGTGCCACCAGTGATGCAGAAGGGAGTAAACCCGGGGAGCTGTTTTTT
cdr3_aa: CATSDAEGSKPGELFF

j_call: TRBJ2-3
d_call: .
v_call: TRBV30
cdr3_nt: TGTGCCTGGAGTGGGGAGGTTAGCACAGATACGCAGTATTTT
cdr3_aa: CAWSGEVSTDTQYF

j_call: TRBJ2-7
d_call: .
v_call: TRBV5-4
cdr3_nt: TGTGCCAGCAGGGTCAGGGGTCAGTACGAGCAGTACTTC
cdr3_aa: CASRVRGQYEQYF

j_call: TRBJ2-7
d_call: TRBD2
v_call: TRBV27
cdr3_nt: TGTGCCACTGGACTAGCGGGAGGATACGAGCAGTACTTC
cdr3_aa: CATGLAGGYEQYF

j_call: TRBJ2-1
d_call: .
v_call: TRBV27
cdr3_nt: TGTGCCAGCAGTTTGGGCCTTAGGCGGGATGAGCAGTTCTTC
cdr3_aa: CASSLGLRRDEQFF

j_call: TRBJ2-2
d_call: .
v_call: TRBV30
cdr3_nt: TGTGCCTGGAGTGAGGGGCAGATTTACGGCGGGGAGCTGTTTTTT
cdr3_aa: CAWSEGQIYGGELFF

j_call: TRBJ2-3
d_call: TRBD1
v_call: TRBV6-1
cdr3_nt: TGTGCCAGCAGTGATGTAAACAGGGGGCACACAGATACGCAGTATTTT
cdr3_aa: CASSDVNRGHTDTQYF

j_call: TRBJ1-2
d_call: .
v_call: TRBV6-2/TRBV6-3
cdr3_nt: TGTGCCAGCAGGGAAACTATCCAGTTGATTGCTAACTATGGCTACACCTTC
cdr3_aa: CASRETIQLIANYGYTF

j_call: TRBJ1-4
d_call: TRBD1
v_call: TRBV28
cdr3_nt: TGTGCCAGCAGCACCCGGACAGGGAATAATGAAAAACTGTTTTTT
cdr3_aa: CASSTRTGNNEKLFF